These 8 T cell receptor beta chains originate from one sample sequenced in a study of T cell responses to AZD1222 COVID-19 vaccine. The protocol was immunoSEQ multiplex PCR, while the TCRdb copy is restricted to in-frame clones and leaves out a portion. The table shows approximately 150,000 clones, with about 90% occurring only once. The source was peripheral blood, collected 28 days after the second AZD1222 dose. The receptors stem from an adult who received the AZD1222 COVID-19 vaccine.

The chain couples TRBV30 to TRBJ1-3, with 8 bases that match TRBD1. With 4 bases clipped from V and 0 bases from J, the junction kept 11 bases outside the gene matches. The CDR3 loop spans 17 amino acids. Germline V gene data show CDR1 as GTSNPN and CDR2 as SVGIG (reference sequence). The CDR3 loop is CAWTTGGTGTSGNTIYF. CDR3 nucleotide sequence: TGTGCCTGGACCACAGGGGGGACAGGAACCTCTGGAAACACCATATATTTT.

This chain uses TRBV2 with TRBJ2-5; TRBD1 agrees at 7 bases. Germline CDR1 and CDR2: SNHLY and FYNNEI. J was trimmed by 0 bases and V by 6 bases; bases with no gene match: 4. This CDR3 has 14 amino acids. Written as DNA, the CDR3 is TGTGCCAGCAGCCCGGGACAGTACCAAGAGACCCAGTACTTC. It is translated as CASSPGQYQETQYF.

V is TRBV12-3 or TRBV12-4 and J is TRBJ1-2; D is unresolved. This CDR3 region has 13 residues. The V end lost 2 bases, the J end lost 2 bases, and 6 bases lay between the germline ends. Here the CDR3 reads CASSLRQNYGYTF. DNA of the CDR3: TGTGCCAGCAGTTTAAGGCAGAACTATGGCTACACCTTC.

The chain joins TRBV30 to TRBJ1-6; 7 bases are shared with TRBD1. Trimming removed 2 bases from V and 9 bases from J; junction bases left unmatched: 7. CDR1 and CDR2 (germline): GTSNPN, SVGIG (reference sequence). This CDR3 spans 14 amino acids. The CDR3, as DNA: TGTGCCTGGAGTATTAGGGGGCAGAGTTCACCCCTCCACTTT. Amino acid sequence: CAWSIRGQSSPLHF.

The chain has TRBV6-5 and TRBJ1-4; 7 bases map to TRBD1. Trimming cost V 4 bases and J 8 bases; bases outside gene matches: 13. The CDR3 totals 16 residues. Germline CDR1 and CDR2: MNHEY and SVGAGI. CDR3 nucleotides: TGTGCCAGCAGTTCAATCCCACAGGGGAGGTGGGAAAAACTGTTTTTT. Its translation: CASSSIPQGRWEKLFF.

The rearrangement joins TRBV28 to TRBJ1-2; 8 bases are shared with TRBD1. Losses at the gene ends were 6 bases for V and 6 bases for J; bases not matched to a gene: 9. This CDR3 has 14 residues. The germline V gene encodes CDR1 MDHEN and CDR2 SYDVKM. The CDR3 here is CASSPQDREDGYTF. As DNA, the CDR3 is TGTGCCAGCAGCCCCCAGGACAGGGAGGATGGCTACACCTTC.

The chain couples TRBV4-3 to TRBJ1-2; tentative D call: TRBD1 (6 bases). The CDR3 is 18 amino acids. The V and J ends lost 0 bases and 4 bases respectively, with 21 bases between them. Germline CDR1 LGHNA, CDR2 YSLEER. CDR3 sequence (DNA): TGCGCCAGCAGCCAAGATCCCCCAGGGGCCATCCCTTCCTATGGCTACACCTTC. This translates into CASSQDPPGAIPSYGYTF.

V and J are TRBV3-1 (or the pseudogene TRBV3-2) and TRBJ2-1; 7 nucleotides line up with TRBD2. J lost 4 bases, V lost 6 bases, and 12 bases had no gene match. The CDR3 sequence is 16 residues long. The germline V gene encodes CDR1 LGHDT and CDR2 YNNKEL (reference sequence). DNA of the CDR3: TGTGCCAGCAGTTTTAGTTGGGGGGGACGTTACAATGAGCAGTTCTTC. Translated: CASSFSWGGRYNEQFF.